This entry is about one T cell receptor beta chain. The target of this receptor is not known. Base-call qualities are not available, and no considerably larger clone is one nucleotide away. This entry comes from a study of intratumoral heterogeneity in liver cancer. For context, the study as a whole: In the full cohort of some 14 patients, the median age was roughly 65 years and the majority of patients were male. The study combined RNA-seq, DNA sequencing, TCR-seq and SNP array data from multiple regions of hepatocellular carcinoma specimens to study intratumor heterogeneity. Of the approximately 69 multiregional samples collected from around 14 HCC patients in the overall cohort, 51 were tumoral regions and approximately 20 were adjacent nontumoral regions. Overall results and qualifications from the work: Limitations acknowledged by the authors included a relatively low number of patients and under-sampled representation of tumor-infiltrating lymphocytes.

V gives up 4 bases and J gives up 10 bases, and the segment between their germline ends measures 18 bases. The germline V gene specifies MDHEN as CDR1 and SYDVKM as CDR2. The CDR3 contains 14 residues, cysteine and phenylalanine counted. This entry keeps only the CDR3 DNA: 42 bases, framed from base 1. Early-stage hepatocellular carcinoma was present in all patients, and no therapy was administered to any patient before surgical resection. Sampled areas lacked macroscopic evidence of necrosis or hemorrhage. Multiple regions from a couple of patients were subjected to TCR sequencing (ImmunoSeq). Frozen tissue samples from resection were taken at least 1 cm away from one another. The N label marked samples taken from nontumoral liver tissue adjacent to the tumor. Genomic DNA was extracted from bulk tissue using the DNeasy blood and tissue kit. The immunoSEQ assay was used to sequence TCR beta chain CDR3 regions from genomic DNA. Rearranged VDJ segments were amplified with primers that anneal to V and J segments. Turning to the authors' computational methods: The ImmunoSeq Analyzer software was used to compute clonality and richness metrics. Clones with differential abundance between regions were identified with Fisher's exact test combined with a beta-binomial method for additional stringency. The clones in this table, taken by TCRdb from immuneACCESS, are in-frame only. Not every clone is retained; where verified, under half of the shortfall comes from an unresolved V gene, and the cause of the rest is unknown. The V and J calls and clone size are taken from that table; D and trimming were inferred from the DNA. This sample gives about 5,900 clones in total; 68% of them show up just once. Approximately 23% of the sample is taken by the ten largest.

This clonotype was sampled from a man aged 65 to 79 with hepatocellular carcinoma. This sample comprised tumor-adjacent normal tissue, obtained before any cancer treatment. Recombination linked TRBV28 to TRBJ2-3; no D gene is confidently identified. Here the CDR3 is given as CASSSPGQYSPQYF. The sequenced DNA: TGTGCCAGCAGTTCACCGGGCCAGTACTCCCCGCAGTATTTT.